The source of this TCR beta chain is a study of blood T cell repertoires in COVID-19. Two consecutive negative NP/OP PCR tests, clearance, or resolved symptoms defined Cohort 3 recovery. The CDR3 is 14 amino acids. Losses at the gene ends were 6 bases for V and 2 bases for J; bases not matched to a gene: 4. Per germline, CDR1 MNHEY and CDR2 SVGAGI. Sequenced by immunoSEQ multiplex PCR; TCRdb stores in-frame clones only, minus some. Of 190,000 or so clones in the sample, about 81% were seen once. Material for sequencing was PBMCs or T cells enriched from blood (not recorded which). The clonotype comes from a man in his forties who had recovered from COVID-19. V is TRBV6-5 and J is TRBJ1-2, with 9 bases identical to TRBD1. The CDR3 DNA follows: TGTGCCAGCAGAATGGGACAGGGAAACTATGGCTACACCTTC. This sequence encodes CASRMGQGNYGYTF.